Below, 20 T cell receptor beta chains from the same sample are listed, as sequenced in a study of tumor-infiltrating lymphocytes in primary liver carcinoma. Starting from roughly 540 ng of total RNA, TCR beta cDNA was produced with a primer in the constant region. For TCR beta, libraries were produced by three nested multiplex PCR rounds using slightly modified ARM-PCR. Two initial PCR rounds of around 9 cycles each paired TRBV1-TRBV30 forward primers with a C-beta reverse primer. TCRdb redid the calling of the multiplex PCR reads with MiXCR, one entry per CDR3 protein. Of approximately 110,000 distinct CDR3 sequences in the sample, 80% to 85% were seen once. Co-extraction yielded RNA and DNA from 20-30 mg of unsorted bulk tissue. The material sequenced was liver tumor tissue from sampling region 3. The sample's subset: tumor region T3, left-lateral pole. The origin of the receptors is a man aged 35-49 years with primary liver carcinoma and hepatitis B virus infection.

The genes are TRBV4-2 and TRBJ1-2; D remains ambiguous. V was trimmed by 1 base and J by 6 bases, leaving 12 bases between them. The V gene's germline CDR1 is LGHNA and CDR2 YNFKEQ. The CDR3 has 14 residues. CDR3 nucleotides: TGTGCCAGCAGCCAAGGCCCAAGGGATGATGGCTACACCTTC. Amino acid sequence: CASSQGPRDDGYTF.

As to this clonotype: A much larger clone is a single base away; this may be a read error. CDR3 sequence: CASSLRSYEQYF. DNA of the CDR3: TGCGCCAGCAGCTTGAGATCCTACGAGCAGTACTTC. The chain has TRBV5-1 and TRBJ2-7; D unresolved. V shed 1 base and J shed 1 base, with 3 bases lying between them. Germline loops: CDR1 SGHRS, CDR2 YFSETQ. This CDR3 comprises 12 residues.

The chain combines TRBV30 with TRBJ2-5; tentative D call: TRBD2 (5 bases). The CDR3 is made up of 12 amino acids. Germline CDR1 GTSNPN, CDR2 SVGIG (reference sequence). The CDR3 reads CASLGVCETQYF. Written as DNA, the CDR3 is TGTGCTTCACTAGGAGTATGCGAGACCCAGTACTTC. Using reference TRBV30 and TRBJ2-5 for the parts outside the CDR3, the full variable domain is SQTIHQWPATLVQPVGSPLSLECTVEGTSNPNLYWYRQAAGRGLQLLFYSVGIGQISSEVPQNLSASRPQDRQFILSSKKLLLSDSGFYLCASLGVCETQYFGPGTRLLVL.

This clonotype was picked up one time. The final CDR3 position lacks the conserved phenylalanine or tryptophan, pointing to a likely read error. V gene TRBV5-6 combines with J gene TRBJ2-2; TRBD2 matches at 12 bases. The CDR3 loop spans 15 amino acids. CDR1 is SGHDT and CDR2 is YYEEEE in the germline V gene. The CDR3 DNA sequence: TGTGCCAGCAGTTTGGGACTAGCGGGCACCGGGGAGCTGTTTTCT. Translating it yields CASSLGLAGTGELFS.

CDR3: CASSFGDTRKLFF. DNA of the CDR3: TGTGCCAGCAGCTTTGGGGACACCAGGAAGCTGTTTTTT. J is TRBJ2-2 and V is TRBV11-1; D might be TRBD1 (6 bases). The V end lost 3 bases, the J end lost 12 bases, and 14 bases lay between the germline ends. The length of the CDR3 is 13 residues. Germline CDR1 SGHAT, CDR2 FQDESV (reference sequence).

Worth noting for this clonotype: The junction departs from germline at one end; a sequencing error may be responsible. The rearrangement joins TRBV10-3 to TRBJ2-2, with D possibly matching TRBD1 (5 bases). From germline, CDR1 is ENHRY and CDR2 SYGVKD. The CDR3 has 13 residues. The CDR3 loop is CAISDTDTRELFF. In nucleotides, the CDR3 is TGTGCCATCAGTGATACGGACACCAGGGAGCTGTTTTTT.

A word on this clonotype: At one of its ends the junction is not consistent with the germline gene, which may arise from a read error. CDR3 bases: TGTGCCACCAGCCCCGCCGGGACGGACGTTGGGGAGCTGTTTTTC. It is translated as CATSPAGTDVGELFF. V and J are TRBV28 and TRBJ2-2, with D perhaps matching TRBD1 or TRBD2 (5 bases each). CDR3 length: 15 residues. CDR1 is MDHEN, CDR2 SYDVKM, per germline.

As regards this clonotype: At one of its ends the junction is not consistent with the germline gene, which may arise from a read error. Written as DNA, the CDR3 is TGTGCAAGCAGTCGGATATCTACAGATACGCAGTATTTT. It codes for CASSRISTDTQYF. The chain has TRBV12-3 or TRBV12-4 and TRBJ2-3; D remains ambiguous. This CDR3 has 13 amino acids.

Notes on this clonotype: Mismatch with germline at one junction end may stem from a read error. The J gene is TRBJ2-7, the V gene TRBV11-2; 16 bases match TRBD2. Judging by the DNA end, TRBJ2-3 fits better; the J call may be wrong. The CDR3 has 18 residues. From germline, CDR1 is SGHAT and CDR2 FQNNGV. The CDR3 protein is CANSSEGTSGRASYEQYF. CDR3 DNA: TGTGCCAACAGCTCTGAAGGGACTAGCGGGAGGGCTTCCTACGAGCAGTATTTT.

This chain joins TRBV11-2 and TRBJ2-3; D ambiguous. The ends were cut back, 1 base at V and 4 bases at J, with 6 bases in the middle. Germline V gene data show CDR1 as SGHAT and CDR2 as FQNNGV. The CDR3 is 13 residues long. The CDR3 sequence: CASSLVPSDTQYF. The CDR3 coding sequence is TGTGCCAGCAGCTTAGTTCCTTCAGATACGCAGTATTTT.

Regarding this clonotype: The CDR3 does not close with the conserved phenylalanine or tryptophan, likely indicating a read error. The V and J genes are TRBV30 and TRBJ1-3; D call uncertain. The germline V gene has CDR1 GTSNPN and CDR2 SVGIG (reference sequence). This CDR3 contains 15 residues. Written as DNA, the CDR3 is TGTACCTGGAGGTTTGGTCCTGGCGCTGGAAACACCATATATTTG. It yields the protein CTWRFGPGAGNTIYL.

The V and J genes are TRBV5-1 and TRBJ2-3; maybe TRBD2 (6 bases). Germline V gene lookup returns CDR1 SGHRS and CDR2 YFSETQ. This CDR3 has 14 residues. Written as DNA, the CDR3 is TGCAGCAGCAGCTTCACCGGGAGCGGAGATACGCAGTATTTT. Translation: CSSSFTGSGDTQYF.

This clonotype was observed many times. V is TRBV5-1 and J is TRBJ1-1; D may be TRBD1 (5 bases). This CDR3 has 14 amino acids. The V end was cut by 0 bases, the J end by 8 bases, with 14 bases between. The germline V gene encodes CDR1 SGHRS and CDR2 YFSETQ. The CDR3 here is CASSLAGGLSEAFF. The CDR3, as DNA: TGCGCCAGCAGCTTGGCCGGGGGACTCTCGGAAGCTTTCTTT.

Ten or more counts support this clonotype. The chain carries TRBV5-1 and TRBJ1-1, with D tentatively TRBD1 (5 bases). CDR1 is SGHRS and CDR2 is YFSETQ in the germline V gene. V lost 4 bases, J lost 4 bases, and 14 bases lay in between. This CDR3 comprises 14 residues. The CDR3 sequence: CASSATTEPTEAFF. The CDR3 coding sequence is TGCGCCAGCAGCGCGACGACAGAGCCCACTGAAGCTTTCTTT.

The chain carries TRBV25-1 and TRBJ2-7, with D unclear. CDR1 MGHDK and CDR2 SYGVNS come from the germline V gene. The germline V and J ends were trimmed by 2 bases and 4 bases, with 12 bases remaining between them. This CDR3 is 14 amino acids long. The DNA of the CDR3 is TGTGCCAGCAGTGAAACTGAAAAAGCGTACGAGCAGTACTTC. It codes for CASSETEKAYEQYF.

Written as DNA, the CDR3 is TGTGCCAGCAGCTTAGTGTCTAGCGGGAGCAATGAGCAGTTCTTC. Its protein is CASSLVSSGSNEQFF. V usage is TRBV11-2 and J usage is TRBJ2-1; TRBD2 matches at 10 bases. Germline-derived CDR1 and CDR2 are SGHAT and FQNNGV. The CDR3 runs 15 residues. Trimming at V came to 1 base and at J to 6 bases, leaving 3 bases not matched to a gene.

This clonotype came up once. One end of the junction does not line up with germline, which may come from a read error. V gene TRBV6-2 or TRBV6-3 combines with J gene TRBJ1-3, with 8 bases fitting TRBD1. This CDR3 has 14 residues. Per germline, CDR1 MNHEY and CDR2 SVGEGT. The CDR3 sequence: CASSLHPGQDTTYF. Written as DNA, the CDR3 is TGTGCCAGCAGTTTGCATCCGGGACAGGACACCACATATTTT.

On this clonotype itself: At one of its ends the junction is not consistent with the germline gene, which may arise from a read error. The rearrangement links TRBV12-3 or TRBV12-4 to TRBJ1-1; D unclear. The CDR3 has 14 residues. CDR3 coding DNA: TGTGCCAACAGTTTAGGGCTCATGAACACTGAAGCTCTCTTT. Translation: CANSLGLMNTEALF.

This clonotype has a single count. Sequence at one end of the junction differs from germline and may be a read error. The CDR3 coding sequence is TGTGCATGGAGAAGGCAGTCAAATAATTCACCCCTCCACTTT. The encoded protein is CAWRRQSNNSPLHF. The V gene is TRBV30, the J gene TRBJ1-6; D is unresolved. Germline assignment: CDR1 GTSNPN and CDR2 SVGIG (reference sequence). CDR3 size: 14 residues.

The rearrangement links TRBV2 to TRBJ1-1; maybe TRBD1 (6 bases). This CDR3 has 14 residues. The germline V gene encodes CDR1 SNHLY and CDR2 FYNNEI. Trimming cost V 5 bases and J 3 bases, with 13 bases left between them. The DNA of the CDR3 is TGTGCCAGCAGTCGGGGGCCGACTGACACTGAAGCTTTCTTT. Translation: CASSRGPTDTEAFF.